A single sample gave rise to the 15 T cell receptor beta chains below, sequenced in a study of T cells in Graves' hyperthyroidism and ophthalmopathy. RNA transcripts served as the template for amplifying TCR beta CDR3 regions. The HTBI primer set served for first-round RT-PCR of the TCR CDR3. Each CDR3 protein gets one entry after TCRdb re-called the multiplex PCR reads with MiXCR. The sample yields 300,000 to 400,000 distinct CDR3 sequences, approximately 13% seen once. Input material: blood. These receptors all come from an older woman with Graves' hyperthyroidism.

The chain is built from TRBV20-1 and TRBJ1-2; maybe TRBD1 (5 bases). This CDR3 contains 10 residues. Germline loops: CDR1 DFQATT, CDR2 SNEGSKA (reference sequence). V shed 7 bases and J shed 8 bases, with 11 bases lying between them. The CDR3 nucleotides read TGCAGTGGAAGGGGCGACGGCTACACCTTC. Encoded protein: CSGRGDGYTF.

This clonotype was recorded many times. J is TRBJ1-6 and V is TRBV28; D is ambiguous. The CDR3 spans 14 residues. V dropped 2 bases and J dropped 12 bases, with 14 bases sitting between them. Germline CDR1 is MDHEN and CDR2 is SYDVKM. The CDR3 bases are TGTGCCAGCAGTTTAGGACGCGGTCGTGGACCCCTCCACTTT. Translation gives CASSLGRGRGPLHF.

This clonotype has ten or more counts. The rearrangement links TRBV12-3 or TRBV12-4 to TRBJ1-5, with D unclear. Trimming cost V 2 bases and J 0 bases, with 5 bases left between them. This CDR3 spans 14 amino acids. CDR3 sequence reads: CASSLFDSNQPQHF. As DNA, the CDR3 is TGTGCCAGCAGTTTATTTGATAGCAATCAGCCCCAGCATTTT.

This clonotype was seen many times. CDR3 DNA: TGCAGCGTTGACCGTAGCACAGATACGCAGTATTTT. Translation gives CSVDRSTDTQYF. This chain joins TRBV29-1 and TRBJ2-3; D is uncertain. Looked up from germline, CDR1 is SQVTM and CDR2 is ANQGSEA. Trimming cost V 3 bases and J 0 bases, with 4 bases left between them. The CDR3 loop spans 12 amino acids.

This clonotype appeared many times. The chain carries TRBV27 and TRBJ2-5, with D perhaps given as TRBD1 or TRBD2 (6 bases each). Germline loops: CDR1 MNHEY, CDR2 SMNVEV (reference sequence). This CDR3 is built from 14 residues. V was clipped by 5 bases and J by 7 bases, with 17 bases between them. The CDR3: CASSPWDTGGTQYF. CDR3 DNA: TGTGCCAGCAGTCCTTGGGACACCGGGGGGACCCAGTACTTC.

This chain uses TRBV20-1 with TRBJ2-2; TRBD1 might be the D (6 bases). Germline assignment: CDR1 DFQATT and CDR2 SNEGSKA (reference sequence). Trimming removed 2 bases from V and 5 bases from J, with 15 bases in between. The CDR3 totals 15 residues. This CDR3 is CSARPRGRGTGELFF. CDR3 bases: TGCAGTGCTAGACCGAGGGGGAGAGGAACCGGGGAGCTGTTTTTT.

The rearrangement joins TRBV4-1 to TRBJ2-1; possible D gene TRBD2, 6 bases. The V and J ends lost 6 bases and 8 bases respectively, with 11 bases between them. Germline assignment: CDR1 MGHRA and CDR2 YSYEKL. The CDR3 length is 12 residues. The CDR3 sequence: CASSPGEDEQFF. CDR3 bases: TGCGCCAGCAGTCCGGGGGAAGATGAGCAGTTCTTC.

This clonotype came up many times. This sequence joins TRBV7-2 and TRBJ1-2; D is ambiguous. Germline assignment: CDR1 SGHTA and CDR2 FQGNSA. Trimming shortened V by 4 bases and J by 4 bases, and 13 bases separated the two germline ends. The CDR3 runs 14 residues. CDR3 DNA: TGTGCCAGCAGCTATACCTTGGGAGGCTATGGCTACACCTTC. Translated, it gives CASSYTLGGYGYTF.

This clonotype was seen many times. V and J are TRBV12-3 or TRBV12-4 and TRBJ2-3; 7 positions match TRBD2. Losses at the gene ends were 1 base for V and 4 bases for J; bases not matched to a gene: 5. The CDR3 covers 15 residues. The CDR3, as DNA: TGTGCCAGCAGTTTAGGGGGAGGGAGAGCAGATACGCAGTATTTT. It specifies CASSLGGGRADTQYF.

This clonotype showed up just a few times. CDR3 bases: TGCAGCGTTGTCACAGGGACAGGGGAGCAGTTCTTC. This encodes CSVVTGTGEQFF. This chain uses TRBV29-1 with TRBJ2-1; 9 bases are a match to TRBD1. The CDR3 runs to 12 residues. J was trimmed by 10 bases and V by 4 bases; bases with no gene match: 5. Germline V gene sequence: CDR1 SQVTM, CDR2 ANQGSEA.

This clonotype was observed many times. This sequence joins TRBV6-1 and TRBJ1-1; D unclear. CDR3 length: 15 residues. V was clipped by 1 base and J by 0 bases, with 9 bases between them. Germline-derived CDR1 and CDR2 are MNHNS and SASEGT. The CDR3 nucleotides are TGTGCCAGCAGTGAAGATGGCCACATGAACACTGAAGCTTTCTTT. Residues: CASSEDGHMNTEAFF.

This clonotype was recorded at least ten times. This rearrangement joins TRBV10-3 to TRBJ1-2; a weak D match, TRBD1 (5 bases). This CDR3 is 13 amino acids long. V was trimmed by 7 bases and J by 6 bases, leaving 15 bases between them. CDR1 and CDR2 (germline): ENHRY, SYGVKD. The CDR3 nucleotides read TGTGCCATCAAGTCAGGGAATTCGGATGGCTACACCTTC. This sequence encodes CAIKSGNSDGYTF.

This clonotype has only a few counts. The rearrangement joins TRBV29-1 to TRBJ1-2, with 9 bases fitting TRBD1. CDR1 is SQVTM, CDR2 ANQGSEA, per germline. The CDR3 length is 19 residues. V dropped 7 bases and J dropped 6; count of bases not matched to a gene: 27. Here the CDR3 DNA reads TGCAGCGCTATGGGGGGGACAGGGAGTTCACAGATTCTAGTGGATGGCTACACCTTC. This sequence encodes CSAMGGTGSSQILVDGYTF.

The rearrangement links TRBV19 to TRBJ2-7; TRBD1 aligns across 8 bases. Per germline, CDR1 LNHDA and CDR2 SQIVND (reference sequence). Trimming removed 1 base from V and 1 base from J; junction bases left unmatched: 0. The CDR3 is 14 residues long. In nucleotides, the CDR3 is TGTGCCAGTAGTATAGGACAGGGGTCCTACGAGCAGTACTTC. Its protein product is CASSIGQGSYEQYF.

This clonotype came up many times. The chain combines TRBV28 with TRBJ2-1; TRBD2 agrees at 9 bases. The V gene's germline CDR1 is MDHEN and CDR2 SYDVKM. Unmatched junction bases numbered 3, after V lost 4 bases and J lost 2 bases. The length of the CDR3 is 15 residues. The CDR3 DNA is TGTGCCAGCAGTTCAGCGGGAGGAACCTACAATGAGCAGTTCTTC. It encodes CASSSAGGTYNEQFF.